Listed below are T cell receptor beta chains from one sample, sequenced in a study of blood T cell repertoires in COVID-19. Clones were read by immunoSEQ multiplex PCR, and TCRdb kept only the in-frame ones, dropping some. Among roughly 180,000 clones listed, approximately 84% were seen once. Sequenced input: peripheral blood. The receptor set was obtained from a human donor in a cohort sampled during active COVID-19. CDR3s include the opening cysteine and the closing phenylalanine or tryptophan. The D gene is left open where the match is weak. Clone size, where shown, is once, few, many, or a class for clones that have expanded.

CDR3: CASSLSAGLYSPLHF; DNA: TGTGCCAGCAGCTTGAGTGCGGGGCTTTATTCACCCCTCCACTTT; V: TRBV5-6; J: TRBJ1-6; size: -; D: -
CDR3: CASGLDINMNTEAFF; DNA: TGTGCTAGTGGACTGGACATAAACATGAACACTGAAGCTTTCTTT; V: TRBV12-5; J: TRBJ1-1; size: -; D: -
CDR3: CAISEAGTGAIYGYTF; DNA: TGTGCCATCAGTGAAGCGGGGACTGGAGCGATCTATGGCTACACCTTC; V: TRBV10-3; J: TRBJ1-2; size: -; D: -
CDR3: CASSGAPTGLAGYGELFF; DNA: TGTGCCAGCAGCGGAGCCCCTACGGGACTAGCGGGGTATGGGGAGCTGTTTTTT; V: TRBV5-4; J: TRBJ2-2; size: -; D: TRBD2
CDR3: CASSFQSRGNTEAFF; DNA: TGTGCCAGCAGCTTCCAAAGCCGGGGGAACACTGAAGCTTTCTTT; V: TRBV7-2; J: TRBJ1-1; size: -; D: -
CDR3: CASSLARTGSDTEAFF; DNA: TGTGCCAGCAGCTTAGCTAGGACAGGGTCGGACACTGAAGCTTTCTTT; V: TRBV7-9; J: TRBJ1-1; size: -; D: TRBD1
CDR3: CASSLDNPNTGELFF; DNA: TGCGCCAGCAGCTTGGACAACCCGAACACCGGGGAGCTGTTTTTT; V: TRBV5-1; J: TRBJ2-2; size: once; D: -
CDR3: CASSSGTGEMVAFF; DNA: TGCGCCAGCAGCTCCGGGACAGGGGAAATGGTGGCTTTCTTT; V: TRBV5-1; J: TRBJ1-1; size: -; D: TRBD1
CDR3: CASKLGTGSNEKLFF; DNA: TGTGCCAGCAAGCTTGGGACAGGGTCTAATGAAAAACTGTTTTTT; V: TRBV2; J: TRBJ1-4; size: -; D: TRBD1
CDR3: CASRWTSGVGDEQFF; DNA: TGCGCCAGCAGATGGACCTCCGGGGTTGGTGATGAGCAGTTCTTC; V: TRBV5-1; J: TRBJ2-1; size: -; D: -